Listed here are 5 T cell receptor beta chains from one sample, sequenced in a study of identical twins. One entry per CDR3 protein results from TCRdb running MiXCR on the 5' RACE reads. The sample holds some 900,000 distinct CDR3 sequences, more than 9% seen once. The data were also submitted as part of a second study, on yellow fever vaccine responses in identical twins.

The specimen was PBMCs. These receptor sequences come from a woman between 18 and 29 years old in good health.

Ten or more counts support this clonotype. V and J are TRBV10-3 and TRBJ2-1; 8 bases map to TRBD1. The J segment lost 1 base and the V segment lost 4 bases, leaving 3 bases of the junction unmatched. This CDR3 has 15 amino acids. Germline CDR1 and CDR2: ENHRY and SYGVKD. The CDR3 protein is CAISGQGASYNEQFF. CDR3 coding DNA: TGTGCCATCAGTGGGCAGGGGGCTTCCTACAATGAGCAGTTCTTC.

The chain employs TRBV28 and TRBJ2-1; D gene ambiguous. Germline CDR1 MDHEN, CDR2 SYDVKM. The CDR3 loop spans 14 amino acids. V lost 5 bases to trimming and J lost 5 bases, with 13 bases between them. The CDR3 spells CASSTQDGHNEQFF. CDR3 nucleotides: TGTGCCAGCAGTACCCAGGACGGCCACAATGAGCAGTTCTTC. The whole variable domain, filled in from reference TRBV28 and TRBJ2-1, reads DVKVTQSSRYLVKRTGEKVFLECVQDMDHENMFWYRQDPGLGLRLIYFSYDVKMKEKGDIPEGYSVSREKKERFSLILESASTNQTSMYLCASSTQDGHNEQFFGPGTRLTVL.

This clonotype has more than one count but fewer than ten. The chain uses TRBV11-1 and TRBJ2-3, with TRBD1 as a possible D gene (5 bases). The germline V and J ends were trimmed by 4 bases and 4 bases, with 24 bases remaining between them. Germline V gene lookup returns CDR1 SGHAT and CDR2 FQDESV (reference sequence). The CDR3 spans 18 residues. This CDR3 is CASSSPFSVRGSADTQYF. Here the CDR3 DNA reads TGTGCCAGCAGCTCTCCCTTTTCCGTAAGGGGATCGGCAGATACGCAGTATTTT.

This clonotype showed up just a few times. The J gene is TRBJ2-1, the V gene TRBV20-1, with D tentatively TRBD2 (5 bases). V was clipped by 4 bases and J by 0 bases, with 16 bases between them. CDR1 is DFQATT, CDR2 SNEGSKA, per germline (reference sequence). This CDR3 region has 16 residues. The CDR3 DNA reads TGCAGTGCTAACGGGCTAGCTCAGAGCTCCTACAATGAGCAGTTCTTC. Residues: CSANGLAQSSYNEQFF.

This chain joins TRBV7-6 and TRBJ2-3; perhaps TRBD2 as D (7 bases). The V and J ends lost 1 base and 3 bases respectively, with 17 bases between them. The germline V gene has CDR1 SGHVS and CDR2 FNYEAQ. This CDR3 has 17 amino acids. The CDR3 DNA reads as TGTGCCAGCAGCTTAGTGGTGCGGGGGCCGAGGACAGATACGCAGTATTTT. It specifies CASSLVVRGPRTDTQYF.